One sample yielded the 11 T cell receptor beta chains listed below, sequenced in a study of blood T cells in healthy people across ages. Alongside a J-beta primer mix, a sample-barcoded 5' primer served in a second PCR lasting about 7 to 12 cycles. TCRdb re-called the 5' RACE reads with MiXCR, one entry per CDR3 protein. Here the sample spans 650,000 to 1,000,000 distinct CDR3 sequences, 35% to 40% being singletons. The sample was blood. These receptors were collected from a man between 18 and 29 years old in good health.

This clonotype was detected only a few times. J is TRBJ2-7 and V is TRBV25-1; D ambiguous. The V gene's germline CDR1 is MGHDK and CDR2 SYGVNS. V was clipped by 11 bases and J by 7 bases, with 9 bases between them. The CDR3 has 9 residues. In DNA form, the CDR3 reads TGTGCCGTCCTATATGAGCAGTACTTC. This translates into CAVLYEQYF.

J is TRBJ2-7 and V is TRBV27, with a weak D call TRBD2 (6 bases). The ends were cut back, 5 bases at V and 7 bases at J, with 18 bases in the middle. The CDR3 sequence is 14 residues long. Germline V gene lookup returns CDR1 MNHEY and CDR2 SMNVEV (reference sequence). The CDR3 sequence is CASSPSWGENEQYF. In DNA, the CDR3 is TGTGCCAGCAGTCCCTCTTGGGGGGAGAATGAGCAGTACTTC.

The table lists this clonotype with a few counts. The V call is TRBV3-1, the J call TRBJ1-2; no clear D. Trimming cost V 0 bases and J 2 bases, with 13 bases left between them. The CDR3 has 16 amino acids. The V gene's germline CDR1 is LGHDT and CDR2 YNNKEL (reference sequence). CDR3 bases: TGTGCCAGCAGCCAAGAGCTCACAGCACTCAACTATGGCTACACCTTC. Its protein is CASSQELTALNYGYTF.

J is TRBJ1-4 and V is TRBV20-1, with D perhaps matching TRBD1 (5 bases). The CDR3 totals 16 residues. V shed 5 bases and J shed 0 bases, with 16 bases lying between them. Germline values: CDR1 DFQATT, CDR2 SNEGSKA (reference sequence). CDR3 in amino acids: CSARGGRDATNEKLFF. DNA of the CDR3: TGCAGTGCTCGGGGGGGGAGAGACGCAACTAATGAAAAACTGTTTTTT.

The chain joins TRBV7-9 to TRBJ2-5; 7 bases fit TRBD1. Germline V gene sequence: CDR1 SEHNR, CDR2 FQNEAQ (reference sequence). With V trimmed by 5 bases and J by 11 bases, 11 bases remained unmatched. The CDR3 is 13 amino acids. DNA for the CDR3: TGTGCCAGCAGCCTTGACAACCCCAGGGGGCAGTACTTC. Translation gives CASSLDNPRGQYF.

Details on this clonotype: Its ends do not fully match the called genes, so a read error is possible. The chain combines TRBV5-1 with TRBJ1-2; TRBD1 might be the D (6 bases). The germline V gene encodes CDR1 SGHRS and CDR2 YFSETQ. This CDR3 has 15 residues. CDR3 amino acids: CAGSPGTSINYGYTF. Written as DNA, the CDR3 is TGCGCCGGCAGCCCCGGGACATCCATCAACTATGGCTACACCTTC.

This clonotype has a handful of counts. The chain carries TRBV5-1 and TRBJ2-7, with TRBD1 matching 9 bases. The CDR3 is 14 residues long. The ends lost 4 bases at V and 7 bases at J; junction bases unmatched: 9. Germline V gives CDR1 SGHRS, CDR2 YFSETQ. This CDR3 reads CASSMGTGLNEQYF. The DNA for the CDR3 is TGCGCCAGCAGCATGGGGACAGGGCTCAATGAGCAGTACTTC.

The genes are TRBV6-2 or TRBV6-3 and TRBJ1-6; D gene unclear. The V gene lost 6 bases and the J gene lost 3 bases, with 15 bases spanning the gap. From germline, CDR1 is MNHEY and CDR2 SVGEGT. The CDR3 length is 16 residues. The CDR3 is CASRENSDFYNSPLHF. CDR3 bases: TGTGCCAGCAGGGAAAACAGCGACTTCTATAATTCACCCCTCCACTTT.

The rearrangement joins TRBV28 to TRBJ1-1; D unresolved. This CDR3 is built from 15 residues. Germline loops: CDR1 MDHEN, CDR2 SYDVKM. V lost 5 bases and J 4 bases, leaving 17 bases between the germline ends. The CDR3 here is CASSDISEVFTEAFF. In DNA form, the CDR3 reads TGTGCCAGCAGTGACATTTCTGAGGTCTTCACTGAAGCTTTCTTT.

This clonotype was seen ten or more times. The CDR3 sequence is CASSPSGTGNYGYTF. The CDR3 nucleotides read TGTGCCAGCAGCCCAAGCGGGACAGGGAACTATGGCTACACCTTC. The V call is TRBV7-3, the J call TRBJ1-2; TRBD1 agrees at 9 bases. V shed 5 bases and J 2 bases; nucleotides not matched to a gene: 6. The germline V gene has CDR1 SGHTA and CDR2 FQGTGA. The CDR3 covers 15 residues.

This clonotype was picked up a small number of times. CDR3: CASSFTEPPQHF. CDR3 DNA sequence: TGTGCCAGCAGTTTTACAGAGCCGCCCCAGCATTTT. V usage is TRBV12-3 or TRBV12-4 and J usage is TRBJ1-5; D call uncertain. The CDR3 runs 12 residues. The ends were cut back, 3 bases at V and 9 bases at J, with 9 bases in the middle.